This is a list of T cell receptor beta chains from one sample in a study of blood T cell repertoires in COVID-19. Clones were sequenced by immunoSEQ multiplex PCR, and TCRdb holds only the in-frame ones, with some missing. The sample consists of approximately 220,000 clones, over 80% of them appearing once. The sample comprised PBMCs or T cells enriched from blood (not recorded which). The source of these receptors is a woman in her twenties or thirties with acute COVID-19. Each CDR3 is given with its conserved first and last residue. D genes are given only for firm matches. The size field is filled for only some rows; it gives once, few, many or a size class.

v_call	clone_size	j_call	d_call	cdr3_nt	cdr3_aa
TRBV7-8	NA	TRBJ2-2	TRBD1	TGTGCCAGCAGCTGGGAACAGGGGGCCCTGGCTGTCGAGCTGTTTTTT	CASSWEQGALAVELFF
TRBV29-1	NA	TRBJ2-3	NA	TGCAGCGTTGCGGGGGAAAGATACACAGATACGCAGTATTTT	CSVAGERYTDTQYF
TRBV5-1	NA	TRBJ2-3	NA	TGCGCCAGCAGCTTGGGGACAGATCATAGCACAGATACGCAGTATTTT	CASSLGTDHSTDTQYF
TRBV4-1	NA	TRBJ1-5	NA	TGCGCCAGCAGCCAAGATCCGGCCTCGGAGGGTAGCTATCAGCCCCAGCATTTT	CASSQDPASEGSYQPQHF
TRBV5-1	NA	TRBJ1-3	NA	TGCGCCAGCAGCGTGGAACAGGGTCTGGCTGGAAACACCATATATTTT	CASSVEQGLAGNTIYF
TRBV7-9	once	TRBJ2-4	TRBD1	TGTGCCAGCAGTACTCAACCCGGGACAGGGGAAGGGCGGAACATTCAGTACTTC	CASSTQPGTGEGRNIQYF
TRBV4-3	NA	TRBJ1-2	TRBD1	TGCGCCAGCAGCCAACTGGGACAGGGGTACACCTTC	CASSQLGQGYTF
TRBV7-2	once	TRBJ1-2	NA	TGTGCCAGCAGCACCGACGGTGGCCAGGGAGGGGGCTACACCTTC	CASSTDGGQGGGYTF
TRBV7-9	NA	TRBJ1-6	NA	TGTGCCAGCAGCCAACGGACAGACCCCTATTCACCCCTCCACTTT	CASSQRTDPYSPLHF
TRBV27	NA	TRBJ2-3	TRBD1	TGTGCCAGCAAGACAGGGAGCACAGATACGCAGTATTTT	CASKTGSTDTQYF
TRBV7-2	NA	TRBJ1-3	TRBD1	TGTGCCAGCAGCCTCAGGACAGGGACCACCATATATTTT	CASSLRTGTTIYF
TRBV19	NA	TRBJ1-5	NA	TGTGCCAGTAAAGGAGGAGGGCAGCCCCAGCATTTT	CASKGGGQPQHF
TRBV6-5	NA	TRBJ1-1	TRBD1	TGTGCCAGTATACAGGGGCCTCTAAGCACTGAAGCTTTCTTT	CASIQGPLSTEAFF
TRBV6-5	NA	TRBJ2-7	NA	TGTGCCAGCAGTCAACTTCGAGCCCGGGGGGAGCAGTACTTC	CASSQLRARGEQYF
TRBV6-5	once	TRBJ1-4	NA	TGTGCCAGCAGTTACCGGGCAGGGGTGGAGGAAAAACTGTTTTTT	CASSYRAGVEEKLFF
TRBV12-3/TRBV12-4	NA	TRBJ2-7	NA	TGTGCCAGCAGTTCAGACTACGAGCAGTACTTC	CASSSDYEQYF
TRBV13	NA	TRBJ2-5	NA	TGTGCCAGCAGCTTAGGCTCTGGCGGGGAAGAGACCCAGTACTTC	CASSLGSGGEETQYF
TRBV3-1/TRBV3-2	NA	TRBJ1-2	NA	TGTGCCAGCAGCTACCAGGGGCAGGGCGTCTATGGCTACACCTTC	CASSYQGQGVYGYTF
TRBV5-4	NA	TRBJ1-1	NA	TGTGCCAGCAGCTTGGAGACCCGAGGCACTGAAGCTTTCTTT	CASSLETRGTEAFF
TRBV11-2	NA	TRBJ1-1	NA	TGTGCCAGCAGCTTACAAGGACTTCCAAACACTGAAGCTTTCTTT	CASSLQGLPNTEAFF
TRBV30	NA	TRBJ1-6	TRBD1	TGTGCCTGGAGGCAGGGGGCGTATTCACCCCTCCACTTT	CAWRQGAYSPLHF
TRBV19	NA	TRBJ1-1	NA	TGTGCCAGTAGTATCCCACGGTTGATGAACACTGAAGCTTTCTTT	CASSIPRLMNTEAFF
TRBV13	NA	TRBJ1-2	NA	TGTGCCAGCAGCTTAGGCAGGAATGGCTACACCTTC	CASSLGRNGYTF
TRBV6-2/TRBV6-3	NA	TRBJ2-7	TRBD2	TGTGCCAGCAGTTTTGTAGCGGGGCCCTACGAGCAGTACTTC	CASSFVAGPYEQYF
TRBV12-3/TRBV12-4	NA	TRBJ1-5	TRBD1	TGTGCCAGCAGCACAGGGGAAGGGGGGCCCCAGCATTTT	CASSTGEGGPQHF